Listed here are 9 T cell receptor beta chains from one sample, sequenced in a study of blood T cell repertoires in COVID-19 (dated by TCRdb to about 2020). Library generation was performed with the immunoSEQ multiplex PCR assay. TCRdb took this table from immuneACCESS and kept in-frame rearrangements with V and J called. Such tables lack part of the clones; where checked against another copy, unresolved V genes explain under half of the gap, and the rest is unexplained. The sample yields roughly 90,000 clones; approximately 88% were counted once. The top ten hold 30% to 35% of the sample. Sequencing was carried out using peripheral blood. Receptors originate from a woman aged 80 or over with active or convalescent COVID-19.

The chain is built from TRBV13 and TRBJ2-7, with 7 bases that match TRBD1. V lost 6 bases to trimming and J lost 0 bases; unmatched junction nucleotides: 5. Germline values: CDR1 PRHDT, CDR2 FYEKMQ (reference sequence). The CDR3 runs 14 residues. CDR3 DNA sequence: TGTGCCAGCAGAACGACAGGGAGCTCCTACGAGCAGTACTTC. It specifies CASRTTGSSYEQYF.

Comments on this clone: No DNA is shown, since the ends of the CDR3 on it are uncertain; the CDR3 is the one TCRdb lists. This chain connects TRBV27 to TRBJ2-7; TRBD1 is taken as the D call from the table, unchecked against the DNA. With termini counted, the CDR3 has 13 amino acids. Germline V gives CDR1 MNHEY, CDR2 SMNVEV (reference sequence). The CDR3 region is CASSWGQGIRLNF.

The chain carries TRBV21-1 and TRBJ1-1; the table calls TRBD1, which could not be checked here. TRBV21-1 has pseudogene status. The length of the CDR3 is 14 residues. CDR3 in DNA: TGTGCCAGCAGCGAGCACAGGATGAACACTGAAGCTTTCTTT. This gives the protein CASSEHRMNTEAFF.

This clone was seen a few times. The chain couples TRBV28 to TRBJ1-2; perhaps TRBD1 as D (6 bases). The CDR3 sequence is 14 residues long. Germline V gives CDR1 MDHEN, CDR2 SYDVKM. V was pared by 5 bases and J by 4 bases, with 14 bases between. The CDR3 reads CASSPPGTPYGYTF. The CDR3 nucleotides read TGTGCCAGCAGTCCTCCGGGGACACCCTATGGCTACACCTTC.

The rearrangement joins TRBV2 to TRBJ1-3; D is undetermined. Germline V CDR1 and CDR2: SNHLY, FYNNEI. This CDR3 has 14 amino acids. Trimming pared 1 base from V and 5 bases from J, leaving 9 bases between. CDR3: CASSEELPRNTIYF. The CDR3 nucleotides are TGTGCCAGCAGTGAAGAGCTGCCTAGAAACACCATATATTTT.

The chain joins TRBV19 to TRBJ2-2; D not certain. Trimming left V 5 bases short and J 6 bases short, with 13 bases between. Germline assignment: CDR1 LNHDA and CDR2 SQIVND (reference sequence). This CDR3 region has 14 residues. The CDR3 is CASSPLLGPGELFF. In nucleotides, the CDR3 is TGTGCCAGTAGTCCCCTTTTGGGCCCCGGGGAGCTGTTTTTT.

This sequence joins TRBV13 and TRBJ1-2; 12 bases are a match to TRBD1. The germline gives CDR1 PRHDT, CDR2 FYEKMQ (reference sequence). The CDR3 totals 15 residues. The V segment lost 2 bases and the J segment 7 bases; nucleotides outside the gene matches: 5. This CDR3 is CASSLYRGQGAGYTF. CDR3 nucleotides: TGTGCCAGCAGCTTATACCGGGGACAGGGGGCTGGCTACACCTTC.

This clone was recorded once. The rearrangement joins TRBV7-6 to TRBJ1-1; D might be TRBD1 (5 bases). In germline, CDR1 is SGHVS, CDR2 FNYEAQ. CDR3 size: 18 residues. V lost 5 bases to trimming and J lost 3 bases, with 25 bases between them. As DNA, the CDR3 is TGTGCCAGCAGCCTAAACCCTCCCGGGGGGTATGTGGACACTGAAGCTTTCTTT. Translating gives CASSLNPPGGYVDTEAFF.

J is TRBJ2-1 and V is TRBV30; D is perhaps TRBD1 (6 bases). The CDR3 extends over 15 amino acids. Per the germline V gene, CDR1 is GTSNPN and CDR2 is SVGIG (reference sequence). V lost 4 bases to trimming and J lost 10 bases, with 23 bases between them. The CDR3 nucleotides are TGTGCCTGGAATCCCGGGACAACGATTGCTGGGGAGCAGTTCTTC. Translation: CAWNPGTTIAGEQFF.